This is a list of T cell receptor beta chains from one sample in a study of cytomegalovirus exposure and HLA in healthy donors. Assay: immunoSEQ multiplex PCR; the TCRdb copy retains only in-frame clones and omits some. The data show under 200,000 clones, 83% seen once. The specimen sequenced was PBMCs. These TCRs come from a man in his forties or fifties in good health and CMV-seropositive. Both conserved end residues are part of each CDR3. The D gene is left open where the match is weak. Clone size appears in some rows only: once, few, many, or a class for an expanded clone.

>NA|TRBV28|TRBJ1-1|NA
TGTGCCAGCAGTTTTGGGGGGGACACTGAAGCTTTCTTT
CASSFGGDTEAFF
>TRBD2|TRBV11-2|TRBJ2-7|NA
TGTGCCAGCAGCTTAGAGCTAGCGGGGTCCTACGAGCAGTACTTC
CASSLELAGSYEQYF
>TRBD1|TRBV27|TRBJ2-5|NA
TGTGCCAGCAGTTTCGGACAGGGATACAGCGAAGAGACCCAGTACTTC
CASSFGQGYSEETQYF
>NA|TRBV6-5|TRBJ2-7|once
TGTGCCAGCAGTTACTCCCACAGAGCCTACGAGCAGTACTTC
CASSYSHRAYEQYF
>NA|TRBV7-8|TRBJ1-1|NA
TGTGCCAGCAGCCCCCAGGGGAATTTGAACACTGAAGCTTTCTTT
CASSPQGNLNTEAFF
>NA|TRBV28|TRBJ1-1|once
TGTGCGGGTAGAGGGGGTAACACTGAAGCTTTCTTT
CAGRGGNTEAFF
>TRBD1|TRBV4-2|TRBJ1-1|NA
TGTGCCAGCAGCCAAGTCAAGGGGGCAGAGCTGAACACTGAAGCTTTCTTT
CASSQVKGAELNTEAFF
>TRBD2|TRBV2|TRBJ2-7|NA
TGTGCCAGCAGTGGGGAGGGGTACGAGCAGTACTTC
CASSGEGYEQYF
>NA|TRBV4-3|TRBJ1-3|NA
TGCGCCAGCAGCCAAGATCGTCGAAACACCATATATTTT
CASSQDRRNTIYF
>TRBD1|TRBV5-1|TRBJ1-6|NA
TGCGCCAGCAGTTCCACCGGGACAGGGGGTTCACCCCTCCACTTT
CASSSTGTGGSPLHF